What follows are 29 T cell receptor beta chains derived from one specimen sequenced in a study of vaccination effects on CD4 cells after COVID-19. These TCRs' antigens remain unknown. In the ViraFEST assay, antigen-specific CD4+ clonotypes were identified by expansion after peptide-pool stimulation. The culture ran for nine to ten days, and then CD4+ T cells were isolated. According to the study, vaccine recipients showed no prior SARS-CoV-2 infection and negative nucleocapsid antibodies. This table comes from immunoSEQ multiplex PCR, and its TCRdb copy is limited to in-frame clones, with some not included. The sample has roughly 60,000 clones; around 67% are singletons. The sample in question was CD4+ T cells from PBMCs cultured with SARS-CoV-2 spike peptides, obtained before COVID-19 vaccination. The source of these receptors is a human donor who received a COVID-19 vaccine.

This clone came up once. The chain carries TRBV6-1 and TRBJ2-7, with a weak D call TRBD2 (7 bases). V was trimmed by 2 bases and J by 4 bases, leaving 15 bases between them. There are 15 residues in the CDR3. In germline, CDR1 is MNHNS, CDR2 SASEGT. CDR3 in DNA: TGTGCCAGCAGTGAAAAGTGGGGGGGCTTTTACGAGCAGTACTTC. Its translation is CASSEKWGGFYEQYF.

This clone came up once. The J gene is TRBJ2-1, the V gene TRBV9; tentatively, D is TRBD2 (6 bases). The CDR3 spans 16 residues. V was clipped by 0 bases and J by 7 bases, with 17 bases between them. CDR1 is SGDLS, CDR2 YYNGEE, per germline. CDR3 amino acids: CASSVAPGDSQNEQFF. CDR3 DNA: TGTGCCAGCAGCGTAGCCCCCGGGGACTCCCAGAATGAGCAGTTCTTC.

The chain couples TRBV15 to TRBJ2-5; 7 nucleotides align to TRBD2. This CDR3 is built from 16 residues. With 1 base clipped from V and 2 bases from J, the junction kept 7 bases outside the gene matches. Germline lookup yields CDR1 LNHNV and CDR2 YYDKDF (reference sequence). This CDR3 reads CATSRGHAGEQETQYF. The CDR3 DNA follows: TGTGCCACCAGCAGAGGACATGCGGGAGAACAAGAGACCCAGTACTTC.

The V call is TRBV24-1, the J call TRBJ2-5, with 7 bases aligning to TRBD2. CDR1 is KGHDR and CDR2 is SFDVKD in the germline V gene. The length of the CDR3 is 19 residues. The trim removed 2 bases at V and 1 base at J, leaving 15 bases unmatched. The CDR3 bases are TGTGCCACCAGTGATTCGGGGAGGGTGGGAGGGGCCGCCCAAGAGACCCAGTACTTC. Protein sequence: CATSDSGRVGGAAQETQYF.

This chain links TRBV6-5 with TRBJ2-5, with D tentatively TRBD1 or TRBD2 (5 bases each). The CDR3 consists of 15 residues. The germline V gene has CDR1 MNHEY and CDR2 SVGAGI. Trimming stripped 6 bases from V and 2 bases from J, with 16 bases between. In DNA, the CDR3 is TGTGCCAGCAGCCCCCTCGGGGCAGCTCAAGAGACCCAGTACTTC. This encodes CASSPLGAAQETQYF.

DNA for the CDR3: TGTGCCAGCAGTCCTCAGGGGTTCGGCGAGCAGTACTTC. It is translated as CASSPQGFGEQYF. The rearrangement links TRBV12-3 or TRBV12-4 to TRBJ2-7; a possible D gene is TRBD1 (6 bases). The V and J ends lost 5 bases and 6 bases respectively, with 14 bases between them. CDR3 size: 13 residues.

There are a few counts of this clone. This chain joins TRBV10-3 and TRBJ1-2, with D unresolved. This CDR3 region has 13 residues. Germline values: CDR1 ENHRY, CDR2 SYGVKD. The V end lost 4 bases, the J end lost 3 bases, and 9 bases lay between the germline ends. The CDR3 coding sequence is TGTGCCATCAGTGGGGAGGGAGACTATGGCTACACCTTC. It encodes CAISGEGDYGYTF.

The CDR3 DNA is TGTGCCAGCAGTTTGTGGCGGGGTGGGAATTCACCCCTCCACTTT. Translating gives CASSLWRGGNSPLHF. The V and J genes are TRBV28 and TRBJ1-6; D gene ambiguous. The V end lost 3 bases, the J end lost 7 bases, and 13 bases lay between the germline ends. This CDR3 is 15 amino acids long. From germline, CDR1 is MDHEN and CDR2 SYDVKM.

This chain uses TRBV5-8 with TRBJ2-1; D may match TRBD1 or TRBD2 (7 bases each). Trimming took off 1 base at V and 7 bases at J, with 15 bases between the two ends. The germline V gene has CDR1 SGHTS and CDR2 YDEGEE. The CDR3 has 15 residues. The CDR3 spells CASSLPGGGLNEQFF. CDR3 DNA sequence: TGTGCCAGCAGCTTGCCAGGGGGGGGCCTTAATGAGCAGTTCTTC.

The chain recombines TRBV7-2 with TRBJ1-6; the D is unclear. Trimming pared 1 base from V and 10 bases from J, leaving 17 bases between. This CDR3 spans 16 amino acids. Germline values: CDR1 SGHTA, CDR2 FQGNSA. The CDR3 sequence is CASSLGPGLVGSPLHF. In DNA form, the CDR3 reads TGTGCCAGCAGCTTAGGCCCAGGTCTCGTTGGATCACCCCTCCACTTT.

The V call is TRBV2, the J call TRBJ2-7; D perhaps matches TRBD2 (6 bases). The CDR3 spans 15 residues. Between the trimmed V and J ends, which lost 6 bases and 3 bases, there was a span of 18 bases. From germline, CDR1 is SNHLY and CDR2 FYNNEI. This CDR3 is CASREGPLALYEQYF. CDR3 DNA: TGTGCCAGCAGGGAGGGGCCACTGGCCCTCTACGAGCAGTACTTC.

This rearrangement joins TRBV10-3 to TRBJ1-3, with unresolved D. The CDR3 contains 14 residues. Germline V gene lookup returns CDR1 ENHRY and CDR2 SYGVKD. Between the trimmed V and J ends, which lost 5 bases and 0 bases, there was a span of 8 bases. The CDR3 DNA is TGTGCCATCAGTCCCGACGGCTCTGGAAACACCATATATTTT. Its protein is CAISPDGSGNTIYF.

The genes are TRBV20-1 and TRBJ2-1, with D possibly called TRBD1 or TRBD2 (5 bases each). This CDR3 contains 11 residues. Germline loops: CDR1 DFQATT, CDR2 SNEGSKA (reference sequence). With 7 bases removed from V and 3 bases from J, the gap between germline ends came to 7 bases. The DNA of the CDR3 is TGCAGTGGAGGGGTCTACAATGAGCAGTTCTTC. Protein: CSGGVYNEQFF.

The rearrangement links TRBV27 to TRBJ2-7; TRBD2 matches 11 bases. This CDR3 is built from 15 residues. V shed 4 bases and J 0 bases; nucleotides not matched to a gene: 2. Germline-derived CDR1 and CDR2 are MNHEY and SMNVEV (reference sequence). In DNA form, the CDR3 reads TGTGCCAGCAGTTACGGGACTAGCGGCTCCTACGAGCAGTACTTC. It is translated as CASSYGTSGSYEQYF.

V gene TRBV7-9 combines with J gene TRBJ2-1; TRBD1 aligns across 7 bases. CDR3 size: 15 residues. Unmatched junction bases numbered 11, after V lost 5 bases and J lost 7 bases. Germline V gene lookup returns CDR1 SEHNR and CDR2 FQNEAQ (reference sequence). CDR3 amino acids: CASSVSQQGRNEQFF. Written as DNA, the CDR3 is TGTGCCAGCAGCGTCTCCCAACAGGGGCGGAATGAGCAGTTCTTC.

The chain links TRBV6-5 to TRBJ1-2; the D is unclear. Trimming cost V 6 bases and J 8 bases, with 10 bases left between them. CDR3 size: 11 residues. Germline assignment: CDR1 MNHEY and CDR2 SVGAGI. The CDR3 spells CASSRGGGYTF. The CDR3 coding sequence is TGTGCCAGCAGCCGAGGAGGCGGCTACACCTTC.

This clone was observed once. The gene calls are TRBV5-4 and TRBJ2-1; D unclear. Germline V CDR1 and CDR2: SGHNT, YYREEE (reference sequence). The V and J ends lost 1 base and 4 bases respectively, with 12 bases between them. CDR3 size: 15 residues. The CDR3 loop reads CASSLNGRQYNEQFF. In nucleotides, the CDR3 is TGTGCCAGCAGCTTGAACGGAAGGCAGTACAATGAGCAGTTCTTC.

The rearrangement uses TRBV6-1 and TRBJ2-4; tentative D call: TRBD2 (6 bases). V lost 3 bases and J lost 1, with 13 bases in between. CDR1 MNHNS and CDR2 SASEGT come from the germline V gene. There are 16 residues in the CDR3. The CDR3 DNA reads as TGTGCCAGCAGTGATTTGGCCGGAGGGGCCAAAAACATTCAGTACTTC. This codes for CASSDLAGGAKNIQYF.

The chain carries TRBV21-1 and TRBJ1-1; the table's D call, TRBD1, has no DNA check behind it. TRBV21-1 is shown as a pseudogene. The CDR3 length is 16 residues. The CDR3 bases are TGTGCCAGCAGCCCCCGGGACAGGGGGCGAAACACTGAAGCTTTCTTT. Its protein is CASSPRDRGRNTEAFF.

This clone was detected only a few times. The V gene is TRBV30, the J gene TRBJ1-5; no definite D call. Germline CDR1 reads GTSNPN; CDR2 reads SVGIG (reference sequence). V was trimmed by 0 bases and J by 7 bases, leaving 10 bases between them. The CDR3 contains 13 residues. CDR3 DNA: TGTGCCTGGAGTGTATCCCATGAACAGCCCCAGCATTTT. It translates to CAWSVSHEQPQHF.

This clone occurred a few times. The genes are TRBV28 and TRBJ1-5; D is perhaps TRBD1 (5 bases). The CDR3 runs 13 residues. V shed 8 bases and J shed 3 bases, with 11 bases lying between them. Germline V lookup: CDR1 MDHEN, CDR2 SYDVKM. Here the CDR3 DNA reads TGTGCCAGCCTACCGGGACTCAATCAGCCCCAGCATTTT. Translating it yields CASLPGLNQPQHF.

J is TRBJ1-3 and V is TRBV12-3 or TRBV12-4; possibly TRBD1 for D (5 bases). This CDR3 is 12 amino acids long. Trimming shortened V by 4 bases and J by 4 bases, and 5 bases separated the two germline ends. CDR3 bases: TGTGCCAGCAGTTACAGGGGAAACACCATATATTTT. It is translated as CASSYRGNTIYF.

The chain carries TRBV11-2 and TRBJ2-5; 11 nucleotides agree with TRBD2. CDR1 and CDR2 from the germline V gene are SGHAT and FQNNGV. Trimming cost V 5 bases and J 4 bases; bases outside gene matches: 6. The CDR3 covers 15 residues. The CDR3, as DNA: TGTGCCAGCAGCCCACTAGCGGGGGAGGGAGAGACCCAGTACTTC. Protein sequence: CASSPLAGEGETQYF.

This clone was seen a few times. This chain connects TRBV11-2 to TRBJ2-2; 11 positions match TRBD2. The trim removed 4 bases at V and 1 base at J, leaving 11 bases unmatched. The germline V gene encodes CDR1 SGHAT and CDR2 FQNNGV. This CDR3 is 19 amino acids long. CDR3 sequence reads: CASSSPGGSGRVNTGELFF. CDR3 nucleotides: TGTGCCAGCAGCTCCCCGGGTGGTAGCGGGAGGGTGAACACCGGGGAGCTGTTTTTT.

The gene calls are TRBV5-1 and TRBJ1-5, with D unresolved. Trimming took 4 bases from V and 4 from J, leaving 9 bases between them. This CDR3 is 13 amino acids long. Per the germline V gene, CDR1 is SGHRS and CDR2 is YFSETQ. The CDR3 reads CASSPAPNQPQHF. Here the CDR3 DNA reads TGCGCCAGCAGCCCTGCCCCTAATCAGCCCCAGCATTTT. Filled out from reference TRBV5-1 and TRBJ1-5, the complete variable domain reads KAGVTQTPRYLIKTRGQQVTLSCSPISGHRSVSWYQQTPGQGLQFLFEYFSETQRNKGNFPGRFSGRQFSNSRSEMNVSTLELGDSALYLCASSPAPNQPQHFGDGTRLSIL.

The genes are TRBV18 and TRBJ2-7, with 7 bases aligning to TRBD1. Germline V CDR1 and CDR2: KGHSH, LQKENI. With V trimmed by 2 bases and J by 6 bases, 10 bases remained unmatched. CDR3 length: 15 amino acids. CDR3 bases: TGTGCCAGCTCACCAGAGGCGGGTTACAGGGGCGAGCAGTACTTC. Translated: CASSPEAGYRGEQYF. Using reference TRBV18 and TRBJ2-7 for the parts outside the CDR3, the full variable domain is NAGVMQNPRHLVRRRGQEARLRCSPMKGHSHVYWYRQLPEEGLKFMVYLQKENIIDESGMPKERFSAEFPKEGPSILRIQQVVRGDSAAYFCASSPEAGYRGEQYFGPGTRLTVT.

The chain combines TRBV18 with TRBJ2-4; 7 bases are shared with TRBD2. This CDR3 comprises 16 residues. The ends lost 5 bases at V and 0 bases at J; junction bases unmatched: 7. Germline values: CDR1 KGHSH, CDR2 LQKENI. The chain's CDR3 is CASSTGLVPAKNIQYF. The CDR3 region has the DNA TGTGCCAGCTCAACCGGACTAGTCCCAGCCAAAAACATTCAGTACTTC. Full variable domain (remainder filled in from reference TRBV18 and TRBJ2-4): NAGVMQNPRHLVRRRGQEARLRCSPMKGHSHVYWYRQLPEEGLKFMVYLQKENIIDESGMPKERFSAEFPKEGPSILRIQQVVRGDSAAYFCASSTGLVPAKNIQYFGAGTRLSVL.

A few counts support this clone. The chain is built from TRBV18 and TRBJ2-7; 8 nucleotides align to TRBD2. This CDR3 has 15 residues. The V segment lost 3 bases and the J segment 3 bases; nucleotides outside the gene matches: 7. Germline loops: CDR1 KGHSH, CDR2 LQKENI. The CDR3 nucleotides read TGTGCCAGCTCACCCGGAACGGGAGGGCACTACGAGCAGTACTTC. Residues: CASSPGTGGHYEQYF.

The rearrangement uses TRBV3-1 (or the pseudogene TRBV3-2) and TRBJ2-1; a weak D match, TRBD2 (6 bases). The CDR3 runs to 17 residues. The germline V gene encodes CDR1 LGHDT and CDR2 YNNKEL (reference sequence). V was cut by 1 base and J by 6 bases, with 19 bases left in between. The CDR3 DNA reads as TGTGCCAGCAGCCAAGTTCGTATCGGGAGTGGGGGCAATGAGCAGTTCTTC. As protein: CASSQVRIGSGGNEQFF.